Listed below are T cell receptor beta chains from one sample, sequenced in a study of blood T cell repertoires in COVID-19. The assay was immunoSEQ multiplex PCR, and TCRdb's table has in-frame clones only and misses some. The table lists about 190,000 clones, roughly 84% of them singletons, with 3.2% in the top ten. Sequencing was done on a sample of PBMCs or T cells enriched from blood (not recorded which). The receptors shown here come from a woman aged 25-40 years who had recovered from COVID-19. CDR3s leave out the opening cysteine and the closing phenylalanine or tryptophan. Each record gives: V gene, CDR3 length, J gene, CDR3 protein.

TRBV9	14	TRBJ2-5	ASSPQDTGEQETQY
TRBV7-9	10	TRBJ1-1	ASSLDRVEAF
TRBV6-5	13	TRBJ1-6	ARPWRSTDNSPLH
TRBV7-6	13	TRBJ2-3	ASSPRGGSTDTQY
TRBV27	13	TRBJ2-4	ASRAGLAAKNIQY
TRBV18	12	TRBJ1-1	ASSPRTENTEAF
TRBV3-1/TRBV3-2	13	TRBJ2-3	ASSQTLLSTDTQY
TRBV19	11	TRBJ2-5	ASSIGRGETQY
TRBV9	14	TRBJ2-2	ASSPGRVENTGELF
TRBV27	11	TRBJ2-1	ASSGLADGEQF
TRBV5-1	15	TRBJ2-2	ASSQTWTGGNTGELF
TRBV6-6	18	TRBJ2-5	ASSTGATSGKVHGGETQY
TRBV7-2	13	TRBJ1-2	ASSLALGAEYGYT
TRBV11-3	11	TRBJ1-1	ASSRGTGRLAF
TRBV9	12	TRBJ2-5	ASSTSGRTETQY
TRBV2	12	TRBJ1-2	ASGGTGGNYGYT
TRBV28	14	TRBJ2-5	ASSFIQGEFQETQY
TRBV28	12	TRBJ2-5	ASSSEQTPETQY
TRBV11-3	12	TRBJ2-1	ASSLEAGYNEQF
TRBV21-1	14	TRBJ1-2	ASSTRLGQGNYGYT
TRBV29-1	11	TRBJ2-7	SVVGTGGLEQY
TRBV7-2	13	TRBJ2-7	ASSLGGTASYEQY
TRBV29-1	11	TRBJ1-3	SVAPSSGNTIY
TRBV14	13	TRBJ2-5	ASSPVVGGRETQY
TRBV28	12	TRBJ1-2	ASSLPGANYGYT
TRBV2	13	TRBJ2-2	ASSGNMAFTGELF
TRBV19	12	TRBJ2-7	ASSIERDSYEQY
TRBV28	12	TRBJ1-4	ASRTGVWDEKLF
TRBV27	11	TRBJ2-3	ASEGSSTDTQY
TRBV7-2	13	TRBJ2-4	ASSLSSGGENIQY
TRBV3-1/TRBV3-2	12	TRBJ1-1	ASSQGRVNTEAF
TRBV5-1	13	TRBJ2-3	ASSFQSGDTDTQY
TRBV25-1	12	TRBJ1-2	ASSEAGANYGYT